The 23 T cell receptor beta chains below were found in one sample sequenced in a study of T-cell reconstitution after alpha-beta-depleted transplantation in children. As it was prepared, the TCRbeta library received unique molecular identifiers. Using its own MiXCR run on the PCR reads, TCRdb lists one record per CDR3 protein. The table has roughly 790,000 distinct CDR3 sequences, around 15% seen once. The starting material was PBMCs, mostly from graft donor cells, obtained 360 days after TCRalphabeta/CD19-depleted stem cell transplant. The source of these receptors is a male patient younger than 18 who had a stem cell transplant for acute lymphoblastic leukemia, so the T cells may come from the graft donor.

The chain employs TRBV9 and TRBJ2-7; maybe TRBD1 (5 bases). V lost 4 bases to trimming and J lost 0 bases, with 17 bases between them. The CDR3 totals 16 residues. The germline V gene has CDR1 SGDLS and CDR2 YYNGEE. The CDR3 DNA is TGTGCCAGCAGCCTAACTACAGGACCGAGCTCCTACGAGCAGTACTTC. Protein: CASSLTTGPSSYEQYF. Full variable domain (remainder filled in from reference TRBV9 and TRBJ2-7): DSGVTQTPKHLITATGQRVTLRCSPRSGDLSVYWYQQSLDQGLQFLIQYYNGEERAKGNILERFSAQQFPDLHSELNLSSLELGDSALYFCASSLTTGPSSYEQYFGPGTRLTVT.

This clonotype was seen only a few times. The V gene is TRBV7-7, the J gene TRBJ2-7, with 8 bases matching TRBD1. The CDR3 runs 18 residues. Germline assignment: CDR1 SSHAT and CDR2 FNYEAQ (reference sequence). The junction had 16 bases not matched to a gene; V was cut back by 3 bases and J by 3 bases. CDR3 coding DNA: TGTGCCAGCAGCTTTCACCAACCAAAGACAGGGGCGGGCTACGAGCAGTACTTC. This encodes CASSFHQPKTGAGYEQYF.

This clonotype was seen repeatedly, ten times or more. The J gene is TRBJ2-5, the V gene TRBV5-1, with D unclear. CDR1 and CDR2 (germline): SGHRS, YFSETQ. Trimming stripped 1 base from V and 0 bases from J, with 16 bases between. The CDR3 is made up of 17 amino acids. As DNA, the CDR3 is TGCGCCAGCAGCTTGTTACCCGACGCGTCGTACCAAGAGACCCAGTACTTC. Its protein is CASSLLPDASYQETQYF. Full variable domain (remainder filled in from reference TRBV5-1 and TRBJ2-5): KAGVTQTPRYLIKTRGQQVTLSCSPISGHRSVSWYQQTPGQGLQFLFEYFSETQRNKGNFPGRFSGRQFSNSRSEMNVSTLELGDSALYLCASSLLPDASYQETQYFGPGTRLLVL.

This rearrangement joins TRBV9 to TRBJ2-5; 12 bases line up with TRBD1. J was trimmed by 5 bases and V by 4 bases; bases with no gene match: 6. The CDR3 is 15 residues long. Germline V lookup: CDR1 SGDLS, CDR2 YYNGEE. The CDR3 region is CASSPRDRGHETQYF. The CDR3 nucleotides read TGTGCCAGCAGCCCGAGGGACAGGGGGCATGAGACCCAGTACTTC.

The chain joins TRBV7-2 to TRBJ2-7, with D perhaps matching TRBD1 or TRBD2 (5 bases each). The CDR3 consists of 14 residues. The V gene lost 3 bases and the J gene lost 0 bases, with 9 bases spanning the gap. Germline values: CDR1 SGHTA, CDR2 FQGNSA. This CDR3 is CASSLFGTSYEQYF. The CDR3 nucleotides read TGTGCCAGCAGCTTGTTTGGGACCTCCTACGAGCAGTACTTC.

This clonotype has at least ten counts. V gene TRBV6-5 combines with J gene TRBJ2-1, with no clear D. V dropped 7 bases and J dropped 0 bases, with 7 bases sitting between them. The germline CDR1 and CDR2 sequences are MNHEY and SVGAGI. The CDR3 extends over 13 amino acids. DNA for the CDR3: TGTGCCAGCAAAAGTCGCTCCTACAATGAGCAGTTCTTC. Translated: CASKSRSYNEQFF.

This clonotype showed up just a few times. This chain joins TRBV2 and TRBJ2-1, with 11 bases aligning to TRBD2. Germline assignment: CDR1 SNHLY and CDR2 FYNNEI. This CDR3 is built from 20 residues. The trim removed 6 bases at V and 0 bases at J, leaving 16 bases unmatched. CDR3 bases: TGTGCCAGCAGGGGGCTTGGTACTAGCGGGAGAACGAGCTCCTACAATGAGCAGTTCTTC. Translating gives CASRGLGTSGRTSSYNEQFF.

Concerning this clonotype itself: This may be a read error, as it is one base from a much larger clone. V is TRBV4-2 and J is TRBJ2-6; D perhaps matches TRBD2 (6 bases). The CDR3 consists of 19 residues. Germline V CDR1 and CDR2: LGHNA, YNFKEQ. Trimming removed 1 base at V and 0 bases at J, with 16 bases between. This CDR3 is CASSQGGGIGDSGANVLTF. CDR3 nucleotides: TGTGCCAGCAGCCAAGGAGGAGGGATAGGGGACTCTGGGGCCAACGTCCTGACTTTC.

This clonotype was found many times. The chain has TRBV11-2 and TRBJ2-1; TRBD2 aligns across 10 bases. There are 16 residues in the CDR3. The V gene end was trimmed by 2 bases and the J gene end by 6 bases; junction bases not matched to a gene: 7. Germline values: CDR1 SGHAT, CDR2 FQNNGV. CDR3 region: CASSLLRLAGVNEQFF. CDR3 sequence (DNA): TGTGCCAGCAGCTTACTCCGACTAGCGGGTGTCAATGAGCAGTTCTTC.

Comment on this clonotype: One junction end disagrees with the germline gene, perhaps due to a read error. The chain carries TRBV27 and TRBJ2-7; 7 nucleotides line up with TRBD2. The CDR3 has 13 residues. Germline CDR1 is MNHEY and CDR2 is SMNVEV (reference sequence). The CDR3 protein is CAGRDYGSYEQYF. The DNA for the CDR3 is TGTGCCGGCAGGGACTACGGCTCCTACGAGCAGTACTTC.

This clonotype was detected only a few times. The chain combines TRBV2 with TRBJ1-5; possibly TRBD1 for D (5 bases). Germline CDR1 reads SNHLY; CDR2 reads FYNNEI. Deletions cut 8 bases from V and 1 base from J, with 12 bases between. The CDR3 is 14 residues long. Here the CDR3 DNA reads TGTGCCAGCCAGGAGGGGTCAAGCAATCAGCCCCAGCATTTT. Translation: CASQEGSSNQPQHF.

This clonotype was observed many times. The rearrangement links TRBV12-3 or TRBV12-4 to TRBJ2-5, with TRBD2 as a possible D gene (5 bases). The CDR3 spans 13 residues. V was cut by 2 bases and J by 7 bases, with 11 bases left in between. Here the CDR3 DNA reads TGTGCCAGCAGTTTACGGGCTGAGGGGACCCAGTACTTC. Translating it yields CASSLRAEGTQYF.

This clonotype was counted only a few times. The chain recombines TRBV7-9 with TRBJ2-7; 10 bases are a match to TRBD2. After removal of 5 bases from V and 2 bases from J, the junction contained 3 bases not matched to a gene. From germline, CDR1 is SEHNR and CDR2 FQNEAQ (reference sequence). The CDR3 sequence is 14 residues long. The CDR3 loop reads CASSVSGRPYEQYF. Written as DNA, the CDR3 is TGTGCCAGCAGCGTTAGCGGGAGGCCCTACGAGCAGTACTTC. Full variable domain (rest looked up from reference TRBV7-9 and TRBJ2-7): DTGVSQNPRHKITKRGQNVTFRCDPISEHNRLYWYRQTLGQGPEFLTYFQNEAQLEKSRLLSDRFSAERPKGSFSTLEIQRTEQGDSAMYLCASSVSGRPYEQYFGPGTRLTVT.

The rearrangement uses TRBV7-8 and TRBJ2-3, with 10 nucleotides matching TRBD2. Germline V gene lookup returns CDR1 SGHVS and CDR2 FQNEAQ. The CDR3 spans 12 residues. J lost 9 bases, V lost 5 bases, and 2 bases had no gene match. This CDR3 is CASSRTSGTQYF. The CDR3, as DNA: TGTGCCAGCAGCCGGACTAGCGGAACGCAGTATTTT.

This chain links TRBV19 with TRBJ1-5; no clear D gene. Germline CDR1 reads LNHDA; CDR2 reads SQIVND (reference sequence). The CDR3 is made up of 18 amino acids. The V end was cut by 0 bases, the J end by 4 bases, with 19 bases between. CDR3 loop: CASSIDRVGGQINQPQHF. In DNA form, the CDR3 reads TGTGCCAGTAGTATAGATCGAGTCGGCGGGCAGATTAATCAGCCCCAGCATTTT.

This clonotype came up many times. The rearrangement uses TRBV28 and TRBJ2-3; 7 bases are a match to TRBD1. Germline lookup yields CDR1 MDHEN and CDR2 SYDVKM. The CDR3 has 14 residues. V dropped 7 bases and J dropped 2; count of bases not matched to a gene: 6. CDR3 DNA sequence: TGTGCCAGCAAGGGACAGTTAGTCACAGATACGCAGTATTTT. It encodes CASKGQLVTDTQYF.

This chain connects TRBV4-1 to TRBJ2-3, with TRBD2 as a possible D gene (5 bases). The CDR3 is 16 amino acids. The germline gives CDR1 MGHRA, CDR2 YSYEKL. Trimming took off 2 bases at V and 5 bases at J, with 17 bases between the two ends. The CDR3 spells CASSQRAGPREDTQYF. CDR3 DNA: TGCGCCAGCAGCCAAAGAGCAGGTCCTCGGGAAGATACGCAGTATTTT.

Concerning this clonotype itself: This CDR3 is missing its conserved last phenylalanine or tryptophan, likely due to a read error. V usage is TRBV15 and J usage is TRBJ1-4; the D is unclear. Germline CDR1 is LNHNV and CDR2 is YYDKDF (reference sequence). Trimming took off 0 bases at V and 3 bases at J, with 8 bases between the two ends. This CDR3 is 15 amino acids long. The CDR3 bases are TGTGCCACCAGCAGAGAGGGCAGATCTAATGAAAAACTGTTTTCT. It specifies CATSREGRSNEKLFS.

This clonotype has a handful of counts. In DNA, the CDR3 is TGTGCCAGCACCCTCGGTGGCAATCAGCCCCAGCATTTT. Its protein is CASTLGGNQPQHF. The V gene is TRBV12-3 or TRBV12-4, the J gene TRBJ1-5; D gene unclear. The CDR3 loop spans 13 amino acids. With 7 bases removed from V and 2 bases from J, the gap between germline ends came to 9 bases.

This chain uses TRBV29-1 with TRBJ1-2; 8 positions match TRBD1. CDR3 length equals 15 residues. The germline CDR1 and CDR2 sequences are SQVTM and ANQGSEA. Trimming at V came to 1 base and at J to 4 bases, leaving 8 bases not matched to a gene. CDR3 amino acids: CSVEVDDRGLYGYTF. CDR3 coding DNA: TGCAGCGTTGAAGTGGATGACAGGGGCCTCTATGGCTACACCTTC.

The chain recombines TRBV20-1 with TRBJ2-2; 10 bases align to TRBD2. The germline V gene encodes CDR1 DFQATT and CDR2 SNEGSKA (reference sequence). This CDR3 has 15 amino acids. J lost 5 bases, V lost 3 bases, and 6 bases had no gene match. The CDR3 bases are TGCAGTGCTAGTGCGAGCGGGAGGGGGACCGGGGAGCTGTTTTTT. Translation: CSASASGRGTGELFF.

This rearrangement joins TRBV7-8 to TRBJ1-5; D not certain. The CDR3 extends over 15 amino acids. Trimming removed 3 bases at V and 5 bases at J, with 14 bases between. Germline V gene lookup returns CDR1 SGHVS and CDR2 FQNEAQ. The CDR3 sequence: CASSLGRLGDQPQHF. The CDR3 bases are TGTGCCAGCAGCTTGGGCCGACTTGGAGATCAGCCCCAGCATTTT.

The chain couples TRBV5-1 to TRBJ2-1; a possible D gene is TRBD2 (5 bases). The CDR3 is 12 amino acids. The ends were cut back, 1 base at V and 9 bases at J, with 8 bases in the middle. Germline CDR1 is SGHRS and CDR2 is YFSETQ. CDR3 sequence: CASSLSGSEQFF. The CDR3 DNA sequence: TGCGCCAGCAGCTTGTCGGGAAGTGAGCAGTTCTTC.